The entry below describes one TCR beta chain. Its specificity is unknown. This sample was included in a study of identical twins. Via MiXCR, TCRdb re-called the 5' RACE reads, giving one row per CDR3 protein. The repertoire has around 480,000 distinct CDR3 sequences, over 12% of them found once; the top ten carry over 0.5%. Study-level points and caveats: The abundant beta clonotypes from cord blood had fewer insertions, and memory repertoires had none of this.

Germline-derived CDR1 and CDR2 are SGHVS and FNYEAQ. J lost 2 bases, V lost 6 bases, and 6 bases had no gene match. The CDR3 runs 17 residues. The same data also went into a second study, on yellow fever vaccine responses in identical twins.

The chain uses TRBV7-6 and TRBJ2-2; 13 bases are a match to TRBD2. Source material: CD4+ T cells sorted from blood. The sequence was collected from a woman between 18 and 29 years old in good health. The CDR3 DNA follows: TGTGCCAGCAGGCCGGGACTAGCGGGAAAAAACACCGGGGAGCTGTTTTTT. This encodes CASRPGLAGKNTGELFF.